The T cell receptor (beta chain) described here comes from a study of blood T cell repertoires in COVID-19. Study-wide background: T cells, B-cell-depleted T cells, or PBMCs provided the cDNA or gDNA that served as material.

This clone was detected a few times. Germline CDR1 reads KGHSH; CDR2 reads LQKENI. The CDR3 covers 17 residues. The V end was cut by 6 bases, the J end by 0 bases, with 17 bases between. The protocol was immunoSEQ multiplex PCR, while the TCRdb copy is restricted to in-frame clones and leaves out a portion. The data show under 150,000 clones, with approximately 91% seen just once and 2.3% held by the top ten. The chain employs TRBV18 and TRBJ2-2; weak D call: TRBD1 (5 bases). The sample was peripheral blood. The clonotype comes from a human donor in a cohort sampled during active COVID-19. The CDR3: CASSLDRGASNTGELFF. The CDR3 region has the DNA TGTGCCAGCTCCCTCGACAGAGGAGCCTCGAACACCGGGGAGCTGTTTTTT. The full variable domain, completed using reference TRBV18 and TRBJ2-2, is NAGVMQNPRHLVRRRGQEARLRCSPMKGHSHVYWYRQLPEEGLKFMVYLQKENIIDESGMPKERFSAEFPKEGPSILRIQQVVRGDSAAYFCASSLDRGASNTGELFFGEGSRLTVL.